This record looks at one T cell receptor (beta chain) sequence and its context. Its antigen remains unknown. Deletions cut 5 bases from V and 6 bases from J, with 17 bases between. Germline V lookup: CDR1 SGHNT, CDR2 YENEEA. This CDR3 contains 14 residues. The data were produced by immunoSEQ multiplex PCR, yet TCRdb's version contains in-frame clones alone and is incomplete. The top ten hold 2.5% to 3% of the sample, which has about 140,000 clones, about 89% seen once. This specimen belongs to a study of T cell responses to AZD1222 COVID-19 vaccine. Notes on the study in general: Most donors were white British, females outnumbered males, and clonal diversity was possibly underestimated.

V gene TRBV11-3 combines with J gene TRBJ2-7; either TRBD1 or TRBD2 may fit D (5 bases each). The sequence was obtained from an adult in good health. Material: peripheral blood, obtained on day 0 of AZD1222 vaccination. In DNA, the CDR3 is TGTGCCAGCAGCCCCGGGACCCGACCCCTCGAGCAGTACTTC. It encodes CASSPGTRPLEQYF.